This is a list of T cell receptor beta chains from one sample in a study of blood T cell repertoires in COVID-19. Clones were sequenced by immunoSEQ multiplex PCR, and TCRdb holds only the in-frame ones, with some missing. Here the sample spans 150,000 to 190,000 clones, about 80% being singletons. Specimen: peripheral blood. The receptors were gathered from a man aged 55 to 70 with acute or convalescent COVID-19. Each CDR3 is given with its conserved first and last residue. The order of the fields is CDR3 DNA, CDR3 protein, CDR3 length, V gene, D gene, clone size, J gene. A D gene is named only where the DNA matches it firmly. A clone size is listed for some rows: how often the clone was seen (once, few, many), or a class if it is expanded.

CDR3 DNA: TGTGCCAGCAGTTCGGTCGGGGGAGGGGAGCAGTACTTC
CDR3 protein: CASSSVGGGEQYF
CDR3 length: 13
V gene: TRBV7-2
D gene: TRBD2
clone size: -
J gene: TRBJ2-7

CDR3 DNA: TGTGCCAGCAGGATGAGGGTTTATAGCAATCAGCCCCAGCATTTT
CDR3 protein: CASRMRVYSNQPQHF
CDR3 length: 15
V gene: TRBV6-5
D gene: -
clone size: -
J gene: TRBJ1-5

CDR3 DNA: TGTGCCAGTAGTATAGGCGGGATCCGGGGTGAGCAGTTCTTC
CDR3 protein: CASSIGGIRGEQFF
CDR3 length: 14
V gene: TRBV19
D gene: -
clone size: -
J gene: TRBJ2-1

CDR3 DNA: TGTGCCAGCAGTGAGGGGGGAACAAACTATGGCTACACCTTC
CDR3 protein: CASSEGGTNYGYTF
CDR3 length: 14
V gene: TRBV25-1
D gene: -
clone size: few
J gene: TRBJ1-2

CDR3 DNA: TGTGCCAGCAGCGGTACAGGGGATAGGGTGATGAACACTGAAGCTTTCTTT
CDR3 protein: CASSGTGDRVMNTEAFF
CDR3 length: 17
V gene: TRBV9
D gene: TRBD1
clone size: -
J gene: TRBJ1-1

CDR3 DNA: TGTGCCAGCAGCGTCCAATATGAGCAGTTCTTC
CDR3 protein: CASSVQYEQFF
CDR3 length: 11
V gene: TRBV7-9
D gene: -
clone size: -
J gene: TRBJ2-1

CDR3 DNA: TGTGCCAGCAGCTTAGCGGGGGCCGGCGGTTCACCCCTCCACTTT
CDR3 protein: CASSLAGAGGSPLHF
CDR3 length: 15
V gene: TRBV7-2
D gene: -
clone size: -
J gene: TRBJ1-6

CDR3 DNA: TGTGCCAGCAGTCAACGTCCCGTCGGGGAGGGGAAGAACCAGCCCCAGCATTTT
CDR3 protein: CASSQRPVGEGKNQPQHF
CDR3 length: 18
V gene: TRBV6-6
D gene: -
clone size: -
J gene: TRBJ1-5

CDR3 DNA: TGTGCCAGCAGCTTAAACAGGGACACTGAAGCTTTCTTT
CDR3 protein: CASSLNRDTEAFF
CDR3 length: 13
V gene: TRBV7-3
D gene: -
clone size: -
J gene: TRBJ1-1

CDR3 DNA: TGTGCCAGCAGCCAAGATCGGACTAGCGGGGGAAGGAATGAGCAGTTCTTC
CDR3 protein: CASSQDRTSGGRNEQFF
CDR3 length: 17
V gene: TRBV3-1/TRBV3-2
D gene: TRBD2
clone size: -
J gene: TRBJ2-1

CDR3 DNA: TGCAGCGTTGAAGAAGGAAGCGGAACCTACAATGAGCAGTTCTTC
CDR3 protein: CSVEEGSGTYNEQFF
CDR3 length: 15
V gene: TRBV29-1
D gene: -
clone size: -
J gene: TRBJ2-1

CDR3 DNA: TGTGCCAGCAGTCCCGGGACTAGCGGGAGCCGTGGCACAGATACGCAGTATTTT
CDR3 protein: CASSPGTSGSRGTDTQYF
CDR3 length: 18
V gene: TRBV2
D gene: TRBD2
clone size: few
J gene: TRBJ2-3

CDR3 DNA: TGTGCCAGCAGAACCTTAGGACAGGGGGCCTTTGGGGCTTTCTTT
CDR3 protein: CASRTLGQGAFGAFF
CDR3 length: 15
V gene: TRBV6-5
D gene: TRBD1
clone size: -
J gene: TRBJ1-1

CDR3 DNA: TGTGCCAGCAGCCACGCCCGGACAGGGGGCGCGTACGAGCAGTACTTC
CDR3 protein: CASSHARTGGAYEQYF
CDR3 length: 16
V gene: TRBV7-9
D gene: TRBD1
clone size: -
J gene: TRBJ2-7

CDR3 DNA: TGTGCCAGCAGCTCAGGGGGCATAAACATTCAGTACTTC
CDR3 protein: CASSSGGINIQYF
CDR3 length: 13
V gene: TRBV12-3/TRBV12-4
D gene: TRBD1
clone size: -
J gene: TRBJ2-4

CDR3 DNA: TGTGCCAGCAGCCTCGTCCCCAGCGGGGGGCCCTACGAGCAGTACTTC
CDR3 protein: CASSLVPSGGPYEQYF
CDR3 length: 16
V gene: TRBV3-1/TRBV3-2
D gene: TRBD2
clone size: once
J gene: TRBJ2-7

CDR3 DNA: TGTGCCAGTAGTATGGGGACAGGGGGCAATCAGCCCCAGCATTTT
CDR3 protein: CASSMGTGGNQPQHF
CDR3 length: 15
V gene: TRBV19
D gene: TRBD1
clone size: -
J gene: TRBJ1-5

CDR3 DNA: TGTGCCAGCAGCGTAGCAGGGAACAATTCACCCCTCCACTTT
CDR3 protein: CASSVAGNNSPLHF
CDR3 length: 14
V gene: TRBV9
D gene: -
clone size: -
J gene: TRBJ1-6

CDR3 DNA: TGTGCCAGTAAACTACAAGGAGGGACCCAGTACTTC
CDR3 protein: CASKLQGGTQYF
CDR3 length: 12
V gene: TRBV19
D gene: -
clone size: -
J gene: TRBJ2-5

CDR3 DNA: TGTGCCAGCAGCTTAGTAAGGTCGAGGGCGGATACGCAGTATTTT
CDR3 protein: CASSLVRSRADTQYF
CDR3 length: 15
V gene: TRBV7-2
D gene: -
clone size: -
J gene: TRBJ2-3

CDR3 DNA: TGTGCCAGCAGTGCCTCAGGGGGCTTGCGGGAGCAGTACTTC
CDR3 protein: CASSASGGLREQYF
CDR3 length: 14
V gene: TRBV28
D gene: TRBD1
clone size: once
J gene: TRBJ2-7

CDR3 DNA: TGTGCCAGCAGTACCCGGGACAGGGGTGGATACGAGCAGTACTTC
CDR3 protein: CASSTRDRGGYEQYF
CDR3 length: 15
V gene: TRBV7-8
D gene: TRBD1
clone size: -
J gene: TRBJ2-7

CDR3 DNA: TGTGCCAGCTCATTAGAGGACAGGGGCGCAGATACGCAGTATTTT
CDR3 protein: CASSLEDRGADTQYF
CDR3 length: 15
V gene: TRBV18
D gene: TRBD1
clone size: -
J gene: TRBJ2-3

CDR3 DNA: TGTGCCAGCAGACGGGACAGCTCCTACAATGAGCAGTTCTTC
CDR3 protein: CASRRDSSYNEQFF
CDR3 length: 14
V gene: TRBV6-5
D gene: TRBD1
clone size: -
J gene: TRBJ2-1

CDR3 DNA: TGTGCCAGCAGCCGGGGACTAGCGGGGGGGCCCCAGTACTTC
CDR3 protein: CASSRGLAGGPQYF
CDR3 length: 14
V gene: TRBV4-2
D gene: TRBD2
clone size: -
J gene: TRBJ2-5

CDR3 DNA: TGTGCCAGCAGAGTGACAGGGGGAACCTACGAGCAGTACTTC
CDR3 protein: CASRVTGGTYEQYF
CDR3 length: 14
V gene: TRBV2
D gene: TRBD1
clone size: -
J gene: TRBJ2-7

CDR3 DNA: TGTGCCAGCAGCCGAGCGGGGAGCTCCTACAATGAGCAGTTCTTC
CDR3 protein: CASSRAGSSYNEQFF
CDR3 length: 15
V gene: TRBV5-4
D gene: TRBD2
clone size: -
J gene: TRBJ2-1

CDR3 DNA: TGTGCCTGGAGTGGCCACCTTAGAACAGGGAATCAGCCCCAGCATTTT
CDR3 protein: CAWSGHLRTGNQPQHF
CDR3 length: 16
V gene: TRBV30
D gene: -
clone size: -
J gene: TRBJ1-5

CDR3 DNA: TGTGCCTGGAGTGAAGGACAGGGGATTTCCTACGAGCAGTACTTC
CDR3 protein: CAWSEGQGISYEQYF
CDR3 length: 15
V gene: TRBV30
D gene: TRBD1
clone size: -
J gene: TRBJ2-7

CDR3 DNA: TGTGCCAGCAGTTTGGGGGAGGCTCAGCCCCAGCATTTT
CDR3 protein: CASSLGEAQPQHF
CDR3 length: 13
V gene: TRBV12-3/TRBV12-4
D gene: -
clone size: -
J gene: TRBJ1-5

CDR3 DNA: TGTGCCAGCGACTCCTCGACGGACTACAATGAGCAGTTCTTC
CDR3 protein: CASDSSTDYNEQFF
CDR3 length: 14
V gene: TRBV3-1/TRBV3-2
D gene: -
clone size: once
J gene: TRBJ2-1

CDR3 DNA: TGTGCCAGCAGCCCCCGAGGGAGCGGGGGGAATGAGCAGTTCTTC
CDR3 protein: CASSPRGSGGNEQFF
CDR3 length: 15
V gene: TRBV7-2
D gene: TRBD2
clone size: -
J gene: TRBJ2-1

CDR3 DNA: TGTGCCAGCAGCCAAGATCCTGCTAGCTCCTACGAGCAGTACTTC
CDR3 protein: CASSQDPASSYEQYF
CDR3 length: 15
V gene: TRBV4-2
D gene: -
clone size: -
J gene: TRBJ2-7

CDR3 DNA: TGTGCCAGTAGTCAGACAGGGGTAGGGGCTGAAGCTTTCTTT
CDR3 protein: CASSQTGVGAEAFF
CDR3 length: 14
V gene: TRBV19
D gene: TRBD1
clone size: -
J gene: TRBJ1-1

CDR3 DNA: TGTGCCAGCAGCCCCTCGGGACTCTACGAGCAGTACTTC
CDR3 protein: CASSPSGLYEQYF
CDR3 length: 13
V gene: TRBV7-2
D gene: -
clone size: few
J gene: TRBJ2-7

CDR3 DNA: TGTGCCAGCAGCTTAGTAGAGTATTCACCCCTCCACTTT
CDR3 protein: CASSLVEYSPLHF
CDR3 length: 13
V gene: TRBV11-2
D gene: -
clone size: -
J gene: TRBJ1-6

CDR3 DNA: TGTGCCAGCAGCTTAAGGACTAGTGGCAGGGCAGATACGCAGTATTTT
CDR3 protein: CASSLRTSGRADTQYF
CDR3 length: 16
V gene: TRBV5-4
D gene: TRBD2
clone size: -
J gene: TRBJ2-3

CDR3 DNA: TGTGCCAGCCTCCCGGCTGAAGCTTTCTTT
CDR3 protein: CASLPAEAFF
CDR3 length: 10
V gene: TRBV12-3/TRBV12-4
D gene: -
clone size: -
J gene: TRBJ1-1

CDR3 DNA: TGTGCCAGCAGTTACTCCGGACAGGCGATGTCTGAAGCTTTCTTT
CDR3 protein: CASSYSGQAMSEAFF
CDR3 length: 15
V gene: TRBV6-2/TRBV6-3
D gene: TRBD1
clone size: -
J gene: TRBJ1-1

CDR3 DNA: TGTGCCAGCAGCCAAGATAACAGGGCCCATGGCTACACCTTC
CDR3 protein: CASSQDNRAHGYTF
CDR3 length: 14
V gene: TRBV3-1/TRBV3-2
D gene: -
clone size: -
J gene: TRBJ1-2

CDR3 DNA: TGTGCCAGCAGCCCACCTAGCGGGGGGGCTCGTGAGCAGTTCTTC
CDR3 protein: CASSPPSGGAREQFF
CDR3 length: 15
V gene: TRBV6-5
D gene: TRBD2
clone size: -
J gene: TRBJ2-1

CDR3 DNA: TGCGCCAGCAGCGCCGCGGGACAGAGTAATGAAAAACTGTTTTTT
CDR3 protein: CASSAAGQSNEKLFF
CDR3 length: 15
V gene: TRBV5-1
D gene: TRBD1
clone size: -
J gene: TRBJ1-4

CDR3 DNA: TGTGCCAGCAGTTTTTGGGACAGGGCTTCCTACGAGCAGTACTTC
CDR3 protein: CASSFWDRASYEQYF
CDR3 length: 15
V gene: TRBV28
D gene: TRBD1
clone size: -
J gene: TRBJ2-7

CDR3 DNA: TGCGCCAGCAGCTCCACAGGATCAAATTCACCCCTCCACTTT
CDR3 protein: CASSSTGSNSPLHF
CDR3 length: 14
V gene: TRBV5-1
D gene: -
clone size: -
J gene: TRBJ1-6

CDR3 DNA: TGTGCCAGCACCGAAGGAGGGAATTCACCCCTCCACTTT
CDR3 protein: CASTEGGNSPLHF
CDR3 length: 13
V gene: TRBV7-9
D gene: -
clone size: -
J gene: TRBJ1-6

CDR3 DNA: TGTGCCAGCAGTTACGCGACTAGCGGGAGGTTAAACACCGGGGAGCTGTTTTTT
CDR3 protein: CASSYATSGRLNTGELFF
CDR3 length: 18
V gene: TRBV6-2/TRBV6-3
D gene: TRBD2
clone size: -
J gene: TRBJ2-2

CDR3 DNA: TGTGAAAGAGGTGGGGACAGGGGACTAGAAAAACTGTTTTTT
CDR3 protein: CERGGDRGLEKLFF
CDR3 length: 14
V gene: TRBV5-3
D gene: TRBD1
clone size: -
J gene: TRBJ1-4

CDR3 DNA: TGTGCCAGCAGCACGACCCAGGGCATTGAGACCCAGTACTTC
CDR3 protein: CASSTTQGIETQYF
CDR3 length: 14
V gene: TRBV9
D gene: -
clone size: -
J gene: TRBJ2-5

CDR3 DNA: TGTGCCAGTAGTATCCAACTAGCGGGAGGGCCCTACAATGAGCAGTTCTTC
CDR3 protein: CASSIQLAGGPYNEQFF
CDR3 length: 17
V gene: TRBV19
D gene: TRBD2
clone size: -
J gene: TRBJ2-1

CDR3 DNA: TGCAGTGCTGGGACAGGGGTGACCATATATTTT
CDR3 protein: CSAGTGVTIYF
CDR3 length: 11
V gene: TRBV20-1
D gene: TRBD1
clone size: -
J gene: TRBJ1-3

CDR3 DNA: TGTGCCAGCAGTCTTGGGACAGGAGGGCTCTATGGGGAAAAACTGTTTTTT
CDR3 protein: CASSLGTGGLYGEKLFF
CDR3 length: 17
V gene: TRBV9
D gene: TRBD1
clone size: -
J gene: TRBJ1-4

CDR3 DNA: TGCGCCAGCAGCCAAGACCCGGAGCGGATACCCTCTGGGGCCAACGTCCTGACTTTC
CDR3 protein: CASSQDPERIPSGANVLTF
CDR3 length: 19
V gene: TRBV4-3
D gene: -
clone size: -
J gene: TRBJ2-6